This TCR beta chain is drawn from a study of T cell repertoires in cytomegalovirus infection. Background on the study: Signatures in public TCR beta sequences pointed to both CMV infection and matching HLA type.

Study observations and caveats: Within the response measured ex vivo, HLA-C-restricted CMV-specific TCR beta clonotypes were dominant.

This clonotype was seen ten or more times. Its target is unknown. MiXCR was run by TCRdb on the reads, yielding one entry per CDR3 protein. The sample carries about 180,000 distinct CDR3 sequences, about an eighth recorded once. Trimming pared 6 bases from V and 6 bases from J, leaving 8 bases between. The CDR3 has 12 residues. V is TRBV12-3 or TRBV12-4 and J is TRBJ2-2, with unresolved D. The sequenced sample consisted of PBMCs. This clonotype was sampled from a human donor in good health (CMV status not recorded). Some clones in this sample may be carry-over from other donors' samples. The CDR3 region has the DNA TGTGCCAGCAGGAAAGGACCCGGGGAGCTGTTTTTT. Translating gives CASRKGPGELFF.